The 10 T cell receptor beta chains given below trace back to one sample, sequenced in a study of blood T cell repertoires in COVID-19 (dated by TCRdb to 2020 to 2022). Library prep was done by the immunoSEQ multiplex PCR assay. In its TCRdb copy, this immuneACCESS table keeps in-frame sequences only and misses some clones. Where compared with another copy, unresolved V genes explain less than half of these, and the others have no known cause. Across this sample there are around 280,000 clones, with 75% to 90% seen only once. The ten largest clones capture approximately 2.2% of the sample. The sample consisted of peripheral blood. The receptors derive from a woman in her 30s who had recovered from COVID-19.

This sequence joins TRBV6-2 or TRBV6-3 and TRBJ2-1; no firm D call. CDR3 length: 14 residues. The V gene's germline CDR1 is MNHEY and CDR2 SVGEGT. Trimming removed 2 bases at V and 10 bases at J, with 15 bases between. The CDR3 region is CASSYPFPFGEQFF. The CDR3 nucleotides are TGTGCCAGCAGTTACCCCTTCCCTTTCGGGGAGCAGTTCTTC.

The CDR3 loop reads CSVLGQFGGYTF. DNA of the CDR3: TGCAGCGTCTTGGGACAGTTTGGTGGCTACACCTTC. The chain carries TRBV29-1 and TRBJ1-2, with 7 bases identical to TRBD1. This CDR3 spans 12 amino acids. Germline trimming cut 6 bases from V and 7 bases from J; bases unmatched to any gene: 8. Germline V gene sequence: CDR1 SQVTM, CDR2 ANQGSEA.

V gene TRBV7-9 combines with J gene TRBJ1-2; the match to TRBD1 covers 7 bases. The J segment lost 4 bases and the V segment lost 0 bases, leaving 2 bases of the junction unmatched. This CDR3 has 14 amino acids. Per germline, CDR1 SEHNR and CDR2 FQNEAQ (reference sequence). DNA for the CDR3: TGTGCCAGCAGCTTAGCCGACAGGGCCTATGGCTACACCTTC. It specifies CASSLADRAYGYTF.

This chain connects TRBV19 to TRBJ2-7, with 8 bases matching TRBD2. Per germline, CDR1 LNHDA and CDR2 SQIVND (reference sequence). J lost 3 bases, V lost 6 bases, and 4 bases had no gene match. CDR3 length: 13 amino acids. The CDR3: CASSSGGNYEQYF. DNA of the CDR3: TGTGCCAGTAGCTCGGGGGGGAACTACGAGCAGTACTTC.

This clone was seen once. CDR3 in amino acids: CSVEGGTPGTGELFF. CDR3 DNA sequence: TGCAGCGTTGAAGGAGGGACTCCAGGTACCGGGGAGCTGTTTTTT. The chain combines TRBV29-1 with TRBJ2-2; TRBD2 might be the D (6 bases). Germline lookup yields CDR1 SQVTM and CDR2 ANQGSEA. V gave up 1 base and J gave up 5 bases, with 14 bases separating them. The CDR3 consists of 15 residues.

The chain combines TRBV6-2 or TRBV6-3 with TRBJ1-1, with a tentative D call TRBD1 (5 bases). CDR3 length equals 15 residues. The ends were cut back, 2 bases at V and 6 bases at J, with 16 bases in the middle. Germline lookup yields CDR1 MNHEY and CDR2 SVGEGT. The CDR3 sequence is CASSYRSGLVAEAFF. The CDR3 nucleotides are TGTGCCAGCAGTTACCGTTCAGGGTTGGTCGCTGAAGCTTTCTTT.

The chain has TRBV27 and TRBJ1-2; 9 bases map to TRBD1. The CDR3 has 13 amino acids. Trimming took 5 bases from V and 8 from J; bases not matched to a gene: 6. Per germline, CDR1 MNHEY and CDR2 SMNVEV (reference sequence). This CDR3 reads CASSADRGGGYTF. The CDR3, as DNA: TGTGCCAGCAGTGCGGACAGGGGAGGGGGCTACACCTTC.

CDR3 nucleotides: TGCAGCCCAAATGAGCAGTTCTTC. Its translation is CSPNEQFF. The chain joins TRBV20-1 to TRBJ2-1; D not certain. CDR1 DFQATT and CDR2 SNEGSKA come from the germline V gene (reference sequence). The CDR3 length is 8 residues.

This sequence joins TRBV12-3 or TRBV12-4 and TRBJ1-5, with D hard to call. This CDR3 comprises 13 residues. The V gene lost 3 bases and the J gene lost 5 bases, with 8 bases spanning the gap. The CDR3 DNA reads as TGTGCCAGCAGTTTCGGGTCGGATCAGCCCCAGCATTTT. Its translation is CASSFGSDQPQHF.

The J gene is TRBJ2-3, the V gene TRBV19; maybe TRBD2 (6 bases). The V gene's germline CDR1 is LNHDA and CDR2 SQIVND (reference sequence). The ends were cut back, 3 bases at V and 0 bases at J, with 16 bases in the middle. The CDR3 runs 17 residues. CDR3 loop: CASSIGSGVASTDTQYF. The CDR3 DNA reads as TGTGCCAGTAGTATCGGGTCGGGGGTAGCTAGCACAGATACGCAGTATTTT.